This entry is about one T cell receptor beta chain. The antigen remains undetermined. Between the trimmed V and J ends, which lost 5 bases and 4 bases, there was a span of 11 bases. CDR1 and CDR2 from the germline V gene are MGHRA and YSYEKL. The CDR3 is 13 residues long. The time point is: blood 2 weeks post-SBRT. Indicated treatment: 15 Gy SBRT to primary tumor, nephrectomy 4 weeks later. Assay: immunoSEQ multiplex PCR; the TCRdb copy retains only in-frame clones and omits some. This repertoire shows some 120,000 clones, over 75% found once; its top ten account for around 2%. These data are taken from a study of radiation and T cells in renal cell carcinoma. For the study at large: Nephrectomy followed 15 Gy stereotactic body radiation by 4 weeks. Study results and limitations: Pretreatment tumor biopsies were lacking, so baseline clonotypes are unknown. In blood, top tumor clones expanded by 2 weeks, shrinking by 4.

The clonotype comes from a woman between 55 and 75 years old with renal cell carcinoma. This specimen was blood, taken from a patient whose treatment included radiotherapy and nephrectomy. The chain uses TRBV4-1 and TRBJ1-1; D might be TRBD1 (5 bases). CDR3 sequence reads: CASSFRQSTEAFF. The DNA of the CDR3 is TGCGCCAGCAGCTTCCGACAGTCCACTGAAGCTTTCTTT.